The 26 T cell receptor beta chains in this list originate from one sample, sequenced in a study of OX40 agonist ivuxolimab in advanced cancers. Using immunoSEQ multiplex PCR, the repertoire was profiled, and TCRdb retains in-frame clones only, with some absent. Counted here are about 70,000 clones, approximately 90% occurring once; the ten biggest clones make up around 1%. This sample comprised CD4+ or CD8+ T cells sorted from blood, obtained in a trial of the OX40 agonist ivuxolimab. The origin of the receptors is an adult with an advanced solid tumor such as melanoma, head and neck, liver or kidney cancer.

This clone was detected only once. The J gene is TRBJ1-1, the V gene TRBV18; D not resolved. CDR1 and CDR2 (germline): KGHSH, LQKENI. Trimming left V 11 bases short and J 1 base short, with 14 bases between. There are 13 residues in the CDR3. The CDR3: CAGSVGENTEAFF. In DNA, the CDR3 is TGTGCCGGGTCCGTAGGAGAGAACACTGAAGCTTTCTTT.

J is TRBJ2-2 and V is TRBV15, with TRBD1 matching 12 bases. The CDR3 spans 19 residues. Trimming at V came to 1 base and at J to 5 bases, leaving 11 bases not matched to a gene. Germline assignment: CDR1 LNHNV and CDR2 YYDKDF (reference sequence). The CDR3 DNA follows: TGTGCCACCAGCAGAGGCAGGGGACAGGGGGCGGGTACTACCGGGGAGCTGTTTTTT. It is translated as CATSRGRGQGAGTTGELFF. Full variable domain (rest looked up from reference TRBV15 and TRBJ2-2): DAMVIQNPRYQVTQFGKPVTLSCSQTLNHNVMYWYQQKSSQAPKLLFHYYDKDFNNEADTPDNFQSRRPNTSFCFLDIRSPGLGDTAMYLCATSRGRGQGAGTTGELFFGEGSRLTVL.

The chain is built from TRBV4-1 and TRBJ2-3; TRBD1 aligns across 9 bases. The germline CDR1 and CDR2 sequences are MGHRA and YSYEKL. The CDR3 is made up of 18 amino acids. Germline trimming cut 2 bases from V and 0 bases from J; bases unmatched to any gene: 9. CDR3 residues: CASSQTEQGALSTDTQYF. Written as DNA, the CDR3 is TGCGCCAGCAGCCAAACCGAACAGGGGGCTTTAAGCACAGATACGCAGTATTTT.

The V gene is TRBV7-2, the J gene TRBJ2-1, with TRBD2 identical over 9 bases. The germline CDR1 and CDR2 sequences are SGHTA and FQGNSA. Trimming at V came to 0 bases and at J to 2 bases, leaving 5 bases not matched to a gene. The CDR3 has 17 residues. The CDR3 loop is CASSLAQRGAAYNEQFF. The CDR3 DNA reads TGTGCCAGCAGCTTAGCCCAGCGGGGGGCCGCCTACAATGAGCAGTTCTTC.

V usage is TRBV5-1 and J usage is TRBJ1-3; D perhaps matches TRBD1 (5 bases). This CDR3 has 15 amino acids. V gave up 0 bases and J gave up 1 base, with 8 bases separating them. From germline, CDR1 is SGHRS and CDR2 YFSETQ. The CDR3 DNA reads TGCGCCAGCAGCTTGGAGCCAGGGTCTGGAAACACCATATATTTT. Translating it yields CASSLEPGSGNTIYF.

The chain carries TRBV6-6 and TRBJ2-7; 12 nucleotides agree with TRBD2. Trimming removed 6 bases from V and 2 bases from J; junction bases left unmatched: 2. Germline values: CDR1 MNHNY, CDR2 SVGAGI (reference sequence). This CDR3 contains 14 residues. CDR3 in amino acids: CASSRTSGAYEQYF. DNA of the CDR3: TGTGCCAGCAGCCGGACTAGCGGGGCCTACGAGCAGTACTTC.

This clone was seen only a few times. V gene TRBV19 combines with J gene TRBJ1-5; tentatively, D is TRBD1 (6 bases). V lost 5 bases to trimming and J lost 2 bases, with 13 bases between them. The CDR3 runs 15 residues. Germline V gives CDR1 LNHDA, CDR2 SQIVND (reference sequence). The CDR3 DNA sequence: TGTGCCAGTAGTGTCGGACAGAACGGCAATCAGCCCCAGCATTTT. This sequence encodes CASSVGQNGNQPQHF.

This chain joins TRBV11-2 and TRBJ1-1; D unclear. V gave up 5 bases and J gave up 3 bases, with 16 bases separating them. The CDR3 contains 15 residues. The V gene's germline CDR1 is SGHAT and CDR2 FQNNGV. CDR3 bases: TGTGCCAGCAGCCCGGGTAGAGGGTCGTACACTGAAGCTTTCTTT. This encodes CASSPGRGSYTEAFF.

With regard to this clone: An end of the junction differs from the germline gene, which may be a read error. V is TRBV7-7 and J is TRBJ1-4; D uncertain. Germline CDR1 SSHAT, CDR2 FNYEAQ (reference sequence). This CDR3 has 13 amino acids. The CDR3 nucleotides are TGTGCTAGCAGCTTAAGGCCGGGAGAAAAACTGTTTTTT. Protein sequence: CASSLRPGEKLFF.

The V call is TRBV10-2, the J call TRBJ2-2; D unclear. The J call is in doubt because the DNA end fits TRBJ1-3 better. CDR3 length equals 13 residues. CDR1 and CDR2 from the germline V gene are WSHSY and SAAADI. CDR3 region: CASSSGSGNTIYF. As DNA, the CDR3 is TGCGCCAGCAGTAGTGGGTCCGGAAACACCATATATTTT.

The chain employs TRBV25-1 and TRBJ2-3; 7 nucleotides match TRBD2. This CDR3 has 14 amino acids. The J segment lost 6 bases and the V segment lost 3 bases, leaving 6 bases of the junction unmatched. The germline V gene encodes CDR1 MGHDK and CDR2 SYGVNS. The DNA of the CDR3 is TGTGCCAGCAGTGATGGCGGGAGTGGGGATACGCAGTATTTT. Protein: CASSDGGSGDTQYF.

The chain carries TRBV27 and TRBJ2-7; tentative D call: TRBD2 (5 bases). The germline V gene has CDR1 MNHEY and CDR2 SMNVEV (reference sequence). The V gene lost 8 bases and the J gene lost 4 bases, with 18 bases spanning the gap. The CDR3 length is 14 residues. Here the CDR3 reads CASLPKPGLYEQYF. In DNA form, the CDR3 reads TGTGCCAGCCTTCCAAAGCCGGGGTTATACGAGCAGTACTTC.

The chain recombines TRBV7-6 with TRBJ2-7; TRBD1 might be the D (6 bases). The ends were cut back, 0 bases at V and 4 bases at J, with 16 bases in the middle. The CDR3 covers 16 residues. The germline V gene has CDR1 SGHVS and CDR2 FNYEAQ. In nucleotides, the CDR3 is TGTGCCAGCAGCTTAGCTCGGGCAGGGGAAGGATACGAGCAGTACTTC. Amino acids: CASSLARAGEGYEQYF. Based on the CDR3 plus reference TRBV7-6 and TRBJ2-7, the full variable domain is GAGVSQSPRYKVTKRGQDVALRCDPISGHVSLYWYRQALGQGPEFLTYFNYEAQQDKSGLPNDRFSAERPEGSISTLTIQRTEQRDSAMYRCASSLARAGEGYEQYFGPGTRLTVT.

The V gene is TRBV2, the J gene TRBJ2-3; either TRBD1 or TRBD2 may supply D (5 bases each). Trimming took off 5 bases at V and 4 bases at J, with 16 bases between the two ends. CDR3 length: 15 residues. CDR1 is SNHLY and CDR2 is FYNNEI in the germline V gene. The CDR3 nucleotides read TGTGCCAGCAGTTTCGGGACCCCTCTCTCAGATACGCAGTATTTT. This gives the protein CASSFGTPLSDTQYF.

The CDR3 sequence is CASSPYSTDTQYF. CDR3 nucleotides: TGTGCCAGCAGCCCGTACAGCACAGATACGCAGTATTTT. The V and J genes are TRBV7-2 and TRBJ2-3; D remains unclear. CDR1 SGHTA and CDR2 FQGNSA come from the germline V gene. CDR3 length: 13 residues. V lost 5 bases to trimming and J lost 0 bases, with 6 bases between them.

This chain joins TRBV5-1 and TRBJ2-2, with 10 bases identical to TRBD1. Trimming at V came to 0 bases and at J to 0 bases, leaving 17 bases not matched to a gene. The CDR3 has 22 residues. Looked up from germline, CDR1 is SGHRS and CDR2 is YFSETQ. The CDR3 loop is CASSLADRGRLYRHANTGELFF. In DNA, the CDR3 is TGCGCCAGCAGCTTGGCCGACAGGGGGCGTCTCTACCGACATGCGAACACCGGGGAGCTGTTTTTT.

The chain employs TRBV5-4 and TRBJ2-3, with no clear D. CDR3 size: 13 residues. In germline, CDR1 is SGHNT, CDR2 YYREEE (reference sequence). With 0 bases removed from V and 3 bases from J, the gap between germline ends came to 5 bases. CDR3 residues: CASSLAGTDTQYF. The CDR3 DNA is TGTGCCAGCAGCTTGGCCGGGACAGATACGCAGTATTTT.

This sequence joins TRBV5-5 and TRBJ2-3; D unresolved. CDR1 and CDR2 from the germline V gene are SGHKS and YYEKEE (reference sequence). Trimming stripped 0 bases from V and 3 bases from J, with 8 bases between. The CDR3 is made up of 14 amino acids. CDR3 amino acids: CASSLERTTDTQYF. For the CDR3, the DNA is TGTGCCAGCAGCTTGGAAAGGACGACAGATACGCAGTATTTT.

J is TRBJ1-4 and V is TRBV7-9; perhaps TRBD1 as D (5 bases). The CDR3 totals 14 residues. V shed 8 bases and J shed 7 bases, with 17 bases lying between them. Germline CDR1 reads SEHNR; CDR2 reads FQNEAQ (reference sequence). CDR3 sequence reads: CASGQGRFSEKLFF. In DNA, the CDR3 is TGTGCCAGCGGCCAGGGACGGTTTAGTGAAAAACTGTTTTTT.

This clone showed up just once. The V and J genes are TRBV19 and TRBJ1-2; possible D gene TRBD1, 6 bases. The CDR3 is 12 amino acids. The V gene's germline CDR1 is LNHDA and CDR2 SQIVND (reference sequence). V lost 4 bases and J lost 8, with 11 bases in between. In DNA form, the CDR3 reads TGTGCCAGTAGTAGCCAAGGGGGGGGCTACACCTTC. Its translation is CASSSQGGGYTF.

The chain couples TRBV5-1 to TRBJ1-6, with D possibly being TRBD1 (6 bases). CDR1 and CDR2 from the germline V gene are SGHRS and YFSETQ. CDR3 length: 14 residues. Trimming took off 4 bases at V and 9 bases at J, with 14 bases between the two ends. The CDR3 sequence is CASSLRGQGSPLHF. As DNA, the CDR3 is TGCGCCAGCAGCCTACGGGGGCAGGGTTCACCCCTCCACTTT.

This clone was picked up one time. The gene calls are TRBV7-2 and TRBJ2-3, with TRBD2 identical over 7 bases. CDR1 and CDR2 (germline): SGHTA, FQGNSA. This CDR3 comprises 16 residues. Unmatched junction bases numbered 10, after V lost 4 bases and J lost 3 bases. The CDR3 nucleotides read TGTGCCAGCAGCTCGCTCGGGCGGGGGATTACAGATACGCAGTATTTT. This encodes CASSSLGRGITDTQYF.

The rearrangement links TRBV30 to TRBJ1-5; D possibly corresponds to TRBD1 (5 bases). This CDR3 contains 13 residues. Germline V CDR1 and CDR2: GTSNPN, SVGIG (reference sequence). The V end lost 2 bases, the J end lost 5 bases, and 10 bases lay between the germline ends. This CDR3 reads CAWSRGVDQPQHF. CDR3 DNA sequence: TGTGCCTGGAGTCGGGGGGTGGATCAGCCCCAGCATTTT.

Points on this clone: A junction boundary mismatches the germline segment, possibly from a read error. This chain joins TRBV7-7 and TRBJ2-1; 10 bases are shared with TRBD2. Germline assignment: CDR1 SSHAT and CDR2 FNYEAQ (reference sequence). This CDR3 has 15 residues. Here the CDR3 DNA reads TGTGCTAGCAGCCCTACTAGCGGGGCATACAATGAGCAGTTCTTC. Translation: CASSPTSGAYNEQFF.

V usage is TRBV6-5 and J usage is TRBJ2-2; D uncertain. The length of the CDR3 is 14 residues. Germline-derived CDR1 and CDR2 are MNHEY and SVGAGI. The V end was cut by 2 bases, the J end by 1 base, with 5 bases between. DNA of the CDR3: TGTGCCAGCAGTTACGTCCGGAACACCGGGGAGCTGTTTTTT. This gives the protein CASSYVRNTGELFF.

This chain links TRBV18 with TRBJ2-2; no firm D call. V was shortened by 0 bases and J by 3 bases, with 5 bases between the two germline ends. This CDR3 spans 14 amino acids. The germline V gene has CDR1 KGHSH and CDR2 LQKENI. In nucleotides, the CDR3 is TGTGCCAGCTCACCACCGTCCCACACCGGGGAGCTGTTTTTT. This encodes CASSPPSHTGELFF.